What follows describes a single T cell receptor beta chain. Its antigen is unknown. No base quality information exists; no much larger clone differs at one position. This record comes from a study of graft-versus-host responses after intestinal transplantation (dated by TCRdb to about 2021). About the full investigation: The transplants that recipients received were multivisceral, liver-intestinal, or isolated intestinal. Donor T cell macrochimerism was defined as a peak of at least 4% donor T cells among recipient peripheral blood mononuclear cells. The cohort enrolled about two dozen intestinal transplant recipients, one of whom was a retransplant, and a few patients without pretransplant specimens were excluded. Rather than going through the commercial service, samples from three later patients were sequenced in-house on an Illumina MiSeq and processed with MiXCR. To identify alloreactive clones, pre-transplant mixed lymphocyte reaction products were sequenced and then compared with unstimulated pre-transplant donor and recipient T cells. Anti-thymocyte globulin induction was given to all recipients, followed by maintenance tacrolimus and steroids for 3 to 4 years. Bulk TCR-beta CDR3 sequencing was used to track graft-versus-host and host-versus-graft alloreactive T cell clones in the graft, circulation and bone marrow after intestinal transplantation. Study-wide conclusions, independent of this receptor: GvH clones turned up in recipient bone marrow, with some appearing earlier in ileal mucosa or blood, a pattern consistent with an intestinal mucosal origin. Peak levels of circulating GvH clones were associated with declines in HvG clones early after transplant. The conclusions were limited by the relatively low number and heterogeneity of the intestinal transplant patients. In the allografts of patients with donor T cell macrochimerism, GvH to HvG T cell clonal ratios were high.

The CDR1 and CDR2 encoded by the germline V gene are ENHRY and SYGVKD. V loses 1 base of germline sequence and J loses 2 bases, and the interval between the two ends is 8 bases. Including the terminal cysteine and phenylalanine, the CDR3 comprises 14 residues. The CDR3 DNA has 42 bases and is translated from base 1. The library relied on the immunoSEQ multiplex PCR assay. For most patients, genomic DNA was isolated with the Qiagen DNeasy Blood and Tissue Kit and sent frozen to Adaptive Biotechnologies for TCR sequencing. For most patients, high-throughput TCR-beta CDR3 sequencing of genomic DNA was performed by Adaptive Biotechnologies. The original methods were these. TCR sequencing data for around 19 patients were retrieved from Adaptive's ImmunoSEQ software; a few other patients were processed with MiXCR and VDJtools. To correct CD4 versus CD8 sorting errors, any sequence found in both subsets at a frequency ratio below 5:1 was removed. Because the origin of CDR3 nucleotide sequences shared between donor and recipient could not be assigned, those sequences were removed. At least 2-fold expansion over unstimulated cells and a minimum CFSE-low frequency of 0.002% (template counts) or 0.001% (read counts) were required for clones to be classified as alloreactive. Clones detected in sequenced pre-transplant spleen, lymph node, or MLR CFSE-low populations of the donor or recipient were defined as mappable. The cumulative frequency of alloreactive clones was calculated as a percentage of all sequences, weighted by copy number. TCRdb's version of the immuneACCESS table is confined to in-frame rearrangements and falls short of the full clone set. An unresolved V gene accounts for under half of the shortfall where checked; the remainder is of unknown origin. D and trimming were read from the DNA, whereas the V and J calls and clone size are those reported in that table. A total of 110,000 to 150,000 clones appear in this sample, about 93% of them only once. 0.19% of the sample rests with the top ten.

Sample time point, as interpreted from the label and publication: cells obtained before transplantation from donor or recipient. CD3+CD4+ and CD3+CD8+ populations were FACS-sorted from unstimulated pre-transplant donor and recipient cells taken from spleen or lymph nodes. Recombination connected TRBV10-3 to TRBJ1-1; there is no confident call for the D gene. The sample was unstimulated CD4+ T cells sorted from spleen or lymph node cells, taken before intestinal transplant. This receptor was identified in a human donor who received an intestinal transplant. The nucleotide sequence reads as follows: TGTGCCATCAGTGAGTTGAAGGGTAACACTGAAGCTTTCTTT. Its coded protein is CAISELKGNTEAFF.